The T cell receptor beta chain under discussion was sequenced for a study of OX40 agonist ivuxolimab in advanced cancers. General notes on the study: The costimulatory receptor OX40 (CD134) was targeted by ivuxolimab, a fully human IgG2 agonistic monoclonal antibody. The point of sequencing TCRbeta in the periphery was to test whether ivuxolimab changed TCR sequence diversity and drove clonal T-cell expansion. Among the roughly 54 dose-escalation patients, around 20 had hepatocellular carcinoma, 15 melanoma, 9 renal cell carcinoma and 9 head and neck cancer. Partial responses occurred in three dose-escalation patients: two with cutaneous melanoma and one with hepatocellular carcinoma. Intravenous ivuxolimab was administered to patients every 2 weeks at six dose levels: 0.01, 0.1, 0.3, 1.5, 3 and 10 mg/kg. In the dose-escalation cohort, 82.7% of patients were male, and the mean age was roughly 60 years, with a range of about 23 to 90. The monotherapy dose-escalation portion (N of about 49 patients) of the phase I ivuxolimab trial is reported in the paper. Prior anti-PD-1, anti-PD-L1 or anti-CTLA-4 therapy was permitted, and approximately 39% of dose-escalation patients had received checkpoint inhibitors.

Results and caveats for the whole study, not just this receptor: At doses of 0.1 to 3.0 mg/kg, clonal expansion of both CD4+ and CD8+ blood T cells was observed from baseline to week 6. Low levels of normalized T-cell clonal expansion were also shown by some nonresponding patients. On average, CD8+ T cells showed more expanded clones than CD4+ T cells after ivuxolimab. Antigen specificity was not determined for the clonally expanded peripheral T cells. In the 0.1-3.0 mg/kg groups, partial responders were among the patients with the lowest normalized peripheral clonal expansion, particularly in CD8+ T cells.

Patients with autoimmune disease history or receiving systemic immunosuppression were excluded from the trial. Peripheral blood for TCR sequencing was collected from all dose cohorts at baseline, on cycle 4 day 1, and on cycle 7 day 1. Samples came from an open-label, multicenter, first-in-human phase I dose-escalation trial of ivuxolimab. Adults with locally advanced or metastatic head and neck squamous cell, hepatocellular, melanoma or renal cell carcinoma were enrolled in the trial. CD4+ and CD8+ T cells were sorted separately from peripheral blood before TCR sequencing. V has 4 bases trimmed and J has 3 bases trimmed; junction bases matching no gene number 5. CDR1 and CDR2 are drawn from the germline V gene: SQVTM, ANQGSEA. The CDR3, cysteine through phenylalanine, is 13 amino acids long. The kept DNA is CDR3 alone, 39 bases in frame from the first base. In the case of this clone: This receptor's antigen is unknown. No much larger clone is present one base from it, and per-base qualities are unavailable.

Genomic DNA was extracted from sorted cells for sequencing of the TCRbeta CDR3 region. The immunoSEQ Assay was used for sequencing of TCRbeta CDR3 regions. The immuneACCESS repertoire file appears here via TCRdb, limited to in-frame rearrangements. These files lack a portion of the clones; in checked studies, under half of the deficit traces to unresolved V genes, and the cause of the others is not known. Counted in this sample were some 60,000 clones; around 85% of them appeared once. Of the sample, roughly 13% falls within the top ten clones. The clonotype was recovered from an adult with an advanced solid tumor such as melanoma, head and neck, liver or kidney cancer. The sequence is built from TRBV29-1 and TRBJ2-7; a stretch of 8 junction bases matches TRBD2. The sample was CD4+ or CD8+ T cells sorted from blood, taken in a trial of the OX40 agonist ivuxolimab. The nucleotide sequence is TGCAGCGTTGCCGGGACTAGGAGCTACGAGCAGTACTTC. This is translated as CSVAGTRSYEQYF.